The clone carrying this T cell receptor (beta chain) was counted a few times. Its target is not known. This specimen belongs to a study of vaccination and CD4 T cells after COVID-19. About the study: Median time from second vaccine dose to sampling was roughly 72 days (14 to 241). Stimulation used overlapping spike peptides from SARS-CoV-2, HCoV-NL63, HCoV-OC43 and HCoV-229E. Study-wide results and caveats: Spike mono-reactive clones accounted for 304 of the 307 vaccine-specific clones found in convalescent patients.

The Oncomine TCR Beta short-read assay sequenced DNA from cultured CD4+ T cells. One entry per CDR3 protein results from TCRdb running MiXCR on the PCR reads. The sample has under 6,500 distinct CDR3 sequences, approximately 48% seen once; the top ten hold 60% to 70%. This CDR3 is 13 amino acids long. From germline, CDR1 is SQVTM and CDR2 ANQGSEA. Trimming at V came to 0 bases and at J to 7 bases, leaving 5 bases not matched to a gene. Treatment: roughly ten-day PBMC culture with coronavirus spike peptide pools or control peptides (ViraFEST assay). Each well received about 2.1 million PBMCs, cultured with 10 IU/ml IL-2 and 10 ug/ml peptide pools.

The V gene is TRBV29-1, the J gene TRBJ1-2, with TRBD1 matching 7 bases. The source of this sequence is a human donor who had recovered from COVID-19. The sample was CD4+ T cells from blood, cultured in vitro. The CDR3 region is CSVEDGQAGGYTF. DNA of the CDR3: TGCAGCGTTGAAGATGGACAGGCTGGTGGCTACACCTTC.